The 22 T cell receptor beta chains given below trace back to one sample, sequenced in a study of molecular identifiers for immune sequencing clone quantification. TCRdb used MiXCR to reprocess the PCR reads, holding one entry per CDR3 protein. This table holds a few hundred thousand distinct CDR3 sequences, over 20% found once. The source material was naive CD8+ T cells from blood, with Jurkat cell RNA spiked in. This sample's subset: FACS-sorted CD8+CD4-CCR7+CD45RA+ naive T cells. These receptors all come from a human donor in good health. Some libraries in this study had Jurkat cell RNA spiked in.

V and J are TRBV4-1 and TRBJ1-6; TRBD1 might be the D (5 bases). The CDR3 loop spans 15 amino acids. V shed 1 base and J shed 7 bases, with 11 bases lying between them. Germline lookup yields CDR1 MGHRA and CDR2 YSYEKL. The DNA for the CDR3 is TGCGCCAGCAGCCAAGCTCCAGGGCAGAATTCACCCCTCCACTTT. Residues: CASSQAPGQNSPLHF.

This clonotype was picked up many times. V usage is TRBV7-2 and J usage is TRBJ2-1, with no clear D. Trimming pared 2 bases from V and 10 bases from J, leaving 12 bases between. The CDR3 has 13 amino acids. Germline V lookup: CDR1 SGHTA, CDR2 FQGNSA. CDR3 residues: CASSLSHRQEQFF. In DNA form, the CDR3 reads TGTGCCAGCAGCTTAAGTCATCGGCAGGAGCAGTTCTTC. The full variable domain, with the rest looked up from reference TRBV7-2 and TRBJ2-1, is GAGVSQSPSNKVTEKGKDVELRCDPISGHTALYWYRQSLGQGLEFLIYFQGNSAPDKSGLPSDRFSAERTGGSVSTLTIQRTQQEDSAVYLCASSLSHRQEQFFGPGTRLTVL.

In its sample, this clonotype was seen many times. This chain connects TRBV4-1 to TRBJ1-1; D not certain. Germline loops: CDR1 MGHRA, CDR2 YSYEKL. V was trimmed by 2 bases and J by 6 bases, leaving 16 bases between them. The CDR3 contains 15 residues. CDR3 sequence (DNA): TGCGCCAGCAGCCAACGGACGGGTCCGGCGGCTGAAGCTTTCTTT. Translation: CASSQRTGPAAEAFF.

The table lists this clonotype with a few counts. The chain has TRBV4-1 and TRBJ2-7; 9 bases fit TRBD1. Germline-derived CDR1 and CDR2 are MGHRA and YSYEKL. V trimming: 4 bases; J trimming: 4 bases; junction bases outside the gene matches: 17. The CDR3 loop spans 18 amino acids. The CDR3 loop is CASSLLEGAGTGIYEQYF. CDR3 coding DNA: TGCGCCAGCAGCCTCTTAGAGGGAGCCGGGACAGGGATATACGAGCAGTACTTC.

About this clonotype itself: No conserved phenylalanine or tryptophan is present at the end of the CDR3, so a read error is the likely explanation. The chain joins TRBV27 to TRBJ2-2, with 9 positions matching TRBD2. V was pared by 6 bases and J by 5 bases, with 10 bases of the junction left unmatched. Germline loops: CDR1 MNHEY, CDR2 SMNVEV (reference sequence). The CDR3 consists of 16 residues. CDR3 coding DNA: TGTGCCAGCAGGGCGGGAGGGCCTTCTGCTACCGGGGAGCTGTTTTTA. Its translation is CASRAGGPSATGELFL.

Details on this clonotype: A much more abundant neighbour one base away suggests this may be a read error. The chain uses TRBV7-9 and TRBJ2-3; no clear D. The germline gives CDR1 SEHNR, CDR2 FQNEAQ (reference sequence). This CDR3 has 12 residues. The CDR3: CASSSAGDTQFF. The CDR3 DNA follows: TGTGCCAGCAGCTCTGCAGGTGATACGCAGTTTTTT.

This clonotype was counted many times. The chain joins TRBV28 to TRBJ2-3; D unclear. The CDR3 is made up of 14 amino acids. Germline V gene data show CDR1 as MDHEN and CDR2 as SYDVKM. V shed 3 bases and J shed 2 bases, with 9 bases lying between them. The CDR3 nucleotides are TGTGCCAGCAGTTTGAACGGAAACACAGATACGCAGTATTTT. As protein: CASSLNGNTDTQYF. Complete variable domain (other parts from reference TRBV28 and TRBJ2-3): DVKVTQSSRYLVKRTGEKVFLECVQDMDHENMFWYRQDPGLGLRLIYFSYDVKMKEKGDIPEGYSVSREKKERFSLILESASTNQTSMYLCASSLNGNTDTQYFGPGTRLTVL.

This clonotype was seen repeatedly, ten times or more. The chain carries TRBV7-8 and TRBJ2-5; D gene uncertain. Trimming took 5 bases from V and 5 from J, leaving 24 bases between them. The CDR3 contains 17 residues. Germline V CDR1 and CDR2: SGHVS, FQNEAQ. This CDR3 reads CASSAALAGRPVETQYF. The DNA of the CDR3 is TGTGCCAGCAGCGCCGCCCTGGCAGGCCGGCCTGTGGAGACCCAGTACTTC.

In its sample, this clonotype was seen many times. This chain joins TRBV7-9 and TRBJ2-2; D unclear. Between the trimmed V and J ends, which lost 3 bases and 7 bases, there was a span of 6 bases. CDR1 SEHNR and CDR2 FQNEAQ come from the germline V gene (reference sequence). The CDR3 has 12 residues. CDR3 coding DNA: TGTGCCAGCAGCTTCGAGAGCGGGGAGCTGTTTTTT. Protein sequence: CASSFESGELFF.

This rearrangement joins TRBV4-1 to TRBJ1-1; D is unresolved. The CDR3 contains 14 residues. V was clipped by 0 bases and J by 4 bases, with 9 bases between them. CDR1 MGHRA and CDR2 YSYEKL come from the germline V gene. CDR3: CASSQDPLTTEAFF. CDR3 DNA sequence: TGCGCCAGCAGCCAAGATCCGTTGACCACTGAAGCTTTCTTT.

The chain carries TRBV4-3 and TRBJ1-4; TRBD1 matches 7 bases. Germline CDR1 LGHNA, CDR2 YSLEER. Germline trimming cut 3 bases from V and 8 bases from J; bases unmatched to any gene: 9. This CDR3 is built from 15 residues. CDR3 sequence: CASSQDRWLEEKLFF. CDR3 DNA: TGCGCCAGCAGCCAGGACAGGTGGCTGGAGGAAAAACTGTTTTTT.

Of note for this clonotype: A much larger clone is a single base away; this may be a read error. V gene TRBV28 combines with J gene TRBJ2-5; no clear D. CDR1 and CDR2 (germline): MDHEN, SYDVKM. The CDR3 is made up of 14 amino acids. V lost 8 bases, J lost 8 bases, and 21 bases lay in between. The CDR3, as DNA: TGTGCCAGCGGCGCAGGATCCCGAGGAGACACCCAGTACTTC. Translated: CASGAGSRGDTQYF.

V usage is TRBV9 and J usage is TRBJ2-2; 15 nucleotides agree with TRBD2. The CDR3 contains 18 residues. Looked up from germline, CDR1 is SGDLS and CDR2 is YYNGEE. V trimming: 3 bases; J trimming: 5 bases; junction bases outside the gene matches: 8. The chain's CDR3 is CASSAFGGLAGGTGELFF. CDR3 in DNA: TGTGCCAGCAGCGCCTTTGGCGGACTAGCGGGAGGGACCGGGGAGCTGTTTTTT.

This clonotype has a count of ten or more. This chain connects TRBV24-1 to TRBJ1-5, with D possibly matching TRBD1 (6 bases). CDR1 and CDR2 (germline): KGHDR, SFDVKD. V dropped 6 bases and J dropped 4 bases, with 9 bases sitting between them. CDR3 length: 13 residues. The DNA for the CDR3 is TGTGCCACCAGTACACAGGGAAATCAGCCCCAGCATTTT. Translation gives CATSTQGNQPQHF.

Notes on this clonotype: The CDR3 does not close with the conserved phenylalanine or tryptophan, likely indicating a read error. This chain joins TRBV30 and TRBJ2-7; D gene ambiguous. The V and J ends lost 1 base and 3 bases respectively, with 10 bases between them. Germline lookup yields CDR1 GTSNPN and CDR2 SVGIG (reference sequence). The length of the CDR3 is 13 residues. The CDR3 DNA reads as TGTGCCTGGAGTGCCTCTGGGGACTACGAGCAGTACTCC. It specifies CAWSASGDYEQYS.

There are a few counts of this clonotype. The chain employs TRBV4-1 and TRBJ1-1; TRBD1 might be the D (5 bases). The length of the CDR3 is 13 residues. V dropped 1 base and J dropped 6 bases, with 9 bases sitting between them. CDR1 MGHRA and CDR2 YSYEKL come from the germline V gene. Written as DNA, the CDR3 is TGCGCCAGCAGCCAAGTCCCGGGGGCTGAAGCTTTCTTT. This codes for CASSQVPGAEAFF.

This clonotype was counted at least ten times. The chain couples TRBV28 to TRBJ2-3; D is undetermined. This CDR3 spans 15 amino acids. Trimming left V 6 bases short and J 2 bases short, with 15 bases between. CDR1 MDHEN and CDR2 SYDVKM come from the germline V gene. The CDR3 spells CASSPPDRNTDTQYF. CDR3 nucleotide sequence: TGTGCCAGCAGCCCACCCGACCGAAACACAGATACGCAGTATTTT.

Comment on this clonotype: One base separates it from a far larger clone, so it is likely a read error. This chain joins TRBV4-1 and TRBJ1-1; no reliable D call. This CDR3 has 13 amino acids. CDR1 and CDR2 from the germline V gene are MGHRA and YSYEKL. CDR3 bases: TGCGCCAACAGCCAAGCCCGTAACACTGAAGCTTTCTTT. Its translation is CANSQARNTEAFF.

This clonotype was seen repeatedly, ten times or more. This chain uses TRBV2 with TRBJ2-7; TRBD1 matches 7 bases. Germline lookup yields CDR1 SNHLY and CDR2 FYNNEI. With 1 base clipped from V and 0 bases from J, the junction kept 6 bases outside the gene matches. The CDR3 is 16 amino acids. CDR3 DNA: TGTGCCAGCAGTGAAGTCGACAGGGTAAGCTCCTACGAGCAGTACTTC. Residues: CASSEVDRVSSYEQYF.

The table lists this clonotype with many counts. This chain links TRBV7-9 with TRBJ2-3; D possibly corresponds to TRBD1 (6 bases). Per the germline V gene, CDR1 is SEHNR and CDR2 is FQNEAQ (reference sequence). The CDR3 totals 15 residues. Between the trimmed V and J ends, which lost 6 bases and 1 base, there was a span of 14 bases. The CDR3 sequence: CASRHPGQGTDTQYF. The CDR3 DNA follows: TGTGCCAGCAGGCATCCGGGACAAGGCACAGATACGCAGTATTTT.

The chain employs TRBV28 and TRBJ2-3; 10 bases are shared with TRBD1. This CDR3 is 15 amino acids long. The germline gives CDR1 MDHEN, CDR2 SYDVKM. The V and J ends lost 3 bases and 4 bases, in that order; junction bases with no gene match: 4. CDR3 bases: TGTGCCAGCAGTTTCAGGGACAGGGGCGCAGATACGCAGTATTTT. It specifies CASSFRDRGADTQYF.

The rearrangement joins TRBV2 to TRBJ2-3; 11 bases are shared with TRBD1. CDR3 length: 12 residues. V shed 7 bases, J shed 8 bases, and the junction held 2 bases outside the gene matches. Looked up from germline, CDR1 is SNHLY and CDR2 is FYNNEI. The DNA for the CDR3 is TGTGCCAGCACCGGGACAGGGGGTACGCAGTATTTT. Translating it yields CASTGTGGTQYF.